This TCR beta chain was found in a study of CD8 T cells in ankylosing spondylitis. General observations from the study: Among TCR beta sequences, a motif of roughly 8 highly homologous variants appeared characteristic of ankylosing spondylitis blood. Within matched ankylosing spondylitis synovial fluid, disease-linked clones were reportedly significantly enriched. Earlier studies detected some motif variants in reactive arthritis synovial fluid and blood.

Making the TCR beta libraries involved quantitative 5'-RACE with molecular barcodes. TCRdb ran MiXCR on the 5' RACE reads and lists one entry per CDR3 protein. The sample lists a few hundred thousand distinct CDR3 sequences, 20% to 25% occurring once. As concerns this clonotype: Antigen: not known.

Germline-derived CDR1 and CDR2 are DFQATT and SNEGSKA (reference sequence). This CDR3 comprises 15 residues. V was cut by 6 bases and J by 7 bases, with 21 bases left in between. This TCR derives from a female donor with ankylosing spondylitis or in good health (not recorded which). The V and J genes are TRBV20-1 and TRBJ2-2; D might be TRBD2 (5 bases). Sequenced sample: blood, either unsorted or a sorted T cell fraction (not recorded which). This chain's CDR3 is CSATPPGTPDGELFF. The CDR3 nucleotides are TGCAGTGCCACCCCACCGGGAACCCCCGACGGGGAGCTGTTTTTT.